This T cell receptor beta chain came from a study of CD8 T cells in ankylosing spondylitis. Notes on the study in general: Roughly eight highly homologous variants made up a TCR beta motif that seemed to typify ankylosing spondylitis blood. From matched ankylosing spondylitis synovial fluid, disease-linked clones were reportedly recovered at significantly enriched levels.

Germline assignment: CDR1 SEHNR and CDR2 FQNEAQ (reference sequence). Losses at the gene ends were 3 bases for V and 7 bases for J; bases not matched to a gene: 4. The CDR3 is 14 residues long. Scientists made TCR beta libraries using quantitative 5'-RACE with molecular barcodes. From the 5' RACE reads, TCRdb called clonotypes with MiXCR, one entry per CDR3 protein. This table holds fewer than 750,000 distinct CDR3 sequences, roughly 19% found once. This clonotype was detected ten times or more. Its cognate antigen is unknown. This TCR was recovered from a male donor with ankylosing spondylitis. Sequenced sample: blood, either unsorted or a sorted T cell fraction (not recorded which). The rearrangement uses TRBV7-9 and TRBJ2-1; TRBD2 agrees at 9 bases. As DNA, the CDR3 is TGTGCCAGCAGCTTTAGCGGGAGAAGTAATGAGCAGTTCTTC. Residues: CASSFSGRSNEQFF.